The rows below give T cell receptor beta chains drawn from one sample of a study of blood T cell repertoires in COVID-19. Sequenced by immunoSEQ multiplex PCR; TCRdb stores in-frame clones only, minus some. The data show about 40,000 clones, around 77% seen once. Sequencing was done on a sample of peripheral blood. The source of these receptors is a man older than 75 with active or convalescent COVID-19. CDR3s include the opening cysteine and the closing phenylalanine or tryptophan. Fields, in order: CDR3 protein, CDR3 DNA, V gene, clone size, J gene, D gene. The D gene is left open where the match is weak. Only part of the rows carry a size: once, few, many, or a class if the clone is expanded.

CDR3: CASSQGRQGGFEKLFF; DNA: TGCGCCAGCAGCCAGGGACGGCAGGGAGGTTTTGAAAAACTGTTTTTT; V: TRBV5-1; size: once; J: TRBJ1-4; D: -
CDR3: CASSGQGRGQGRTDTQYF; DNA: TGTGCCAGCAGCGGACAGGGCCGGGGACAGGGCCGCACAGATACGCAGTATTTT; V: TRBV9; size: -; J: TRBJ2-3; D: TRBD1
CDR3: CASSLGTGTTDTQYF; DNA: TGTGCCAGCAGCCTCGGGACAGGGACCACAGATACGCAGTATTTT; V: TRBV7-8; size: -; J: TRBJ2-3; D: TRBD1
CDR3: CASSRGQGQETQYF; DNA: TGTGCCAGCAGCCGAGGACAGGGCCAAGAGACCCAGTACTTC; V: TRBV3-1/TRBV3-2; size: -; J: TRBJ2-5; D: TRBD1
CDR3: CASSMAGGGTDTQYF; DNA: TGCGCCAGCAGCATGGCGGGGGGGGGCACAGATACGCAGTATTTT; V: TRBV5-1; size: -; J: TRBJ2-3; D: TRBD2
CDR3: CASSPGGASTDTQYF; DNA: TGTGCCAGCAGCCCCGGGGGGGCTAGCACAGATACGCAGTATTTT; V: TRBV11-2; size: -; J: TRBJ2-3; D: TRBD2
CDR3: CASSSGGDYGYTF; DNA: TGTGCCAGCAGCTCGGGGGGAGACTATGGCTACACCTTC; V: TRBV21-1; size: -; J: TRBJ1-2; D: -
CDR3: CASHSGRQGVNTEAFF; DNA: TGTGCCAGTCATTCGGGGAGACAGGGGGTGAACACTGAAGCTTTCTTT; V: TRBV19; size: -; J: TRBJ1-1; D: TRBD1
CDR3: CASSGVGRTSTDTQYF; DNA: TGTGCCAGCAGCGGGGTGGGGAGGACTAGCACAGATACGCAGTATTTT; V: TRBV9; size: -; J: TRBJ2-3; D: -
CDR3: CASSSLAGTTDTQYF; DNA: TGTGCCAGCAGCTCATTAGCGGGAACGACAGATACGCAGTATTTT; V: TRBV7-2; size: -; J: TRBJ2-3; D: TRBD2
CDR3: CASSVVTYEQYF; DNA: TGTGCCAGTTCGGTAGTGACCTACGAGCAGTACTTC; V: TRBV28; size: few; J: TRBJ2-7; D: -
CDR3: CASSLGPGGKPGVTEAFF; DNA: TGTGCCAGCAGCTTAGGCCCAGGGGGCAAACCGGGGGTTACTGAAGCTTTCTTT; V: TRBV7-2; size: -; J: TRBJ1-1; D: TRBD1
CDR3: CASSGLAGGGETQYF; DNA: TGTGCCAGCAGTGGACTAGCGGGGGGCGGGGAGACCCAGTACTTC; V: TRBV28; size: -; J: TRBJ2-5; D: TRBD2
CDR3: CASSQEVGGAWEKLFF; DNA: TGTGCCAGCAGCCAAGAAGTCGGGGGGGCGTGGGAAAAACTGTTTTTT; V: TRBV3-1/TRBV3-2; size: once; J: TRBJ1-4; D: -
CDR3: CASSHWLPGGRTQYF; DNA: TGTGCCAGCAGCCACTGGTTGCCAGGGGGCCGTACCCAGTACTTC; V: TRBV3-1/TRBV3-2; size: few; J: TRBJ2-5; D: TRBD1
CDR3: CASSQRGVFNYGYTF; DNA: TGCGCCAGCAGCCAACGTGGAGTATTCAACTATGGCTACACCTTC; V: TRBV4-3; size: -; J: TRBJ1-2; D: -
CDR3: CASSLGGGAETQYF; DNA: TGTGCCAGCAGCTTAGGCGGGGGGGCGGAGACCCAGTACTTC; V: TRBV5-5; size: few; J: TRBJ2-5; D: TRBD2
CDR3: CASSLVRGSGQPQHF; DNA: TGCGCCAGCAGCCTTGTTAGGGGGAGCGGTCAGCCCCAGCATTTT; V: TRBV4-1; size: -; J: TRBJ1-5; D: -
CDR3: CASSLQANYGYTF; DNA: TGTGCCAGCAGCTTGCAGGCTAACTATGGCTACACCTTC; V: TRBV7-9; size: -; J: TRBJ1-2; D: -
CDR3: CASSLWGTSGSYNEQFF; DNA: TGCGCCAGCAGCTTGTGGGGGACTAGCGGGAGTTACAATGAGCAGTTCTTC; V: TRBV5-1; size: -; J: TRBJ2-1; D: TRBD2
CDR3: CASSPTQGETQYF; DNA: TGTGCCAGCAGCCCGACACAGGGGGAGACCCAGTACTTC; V: TRBV9; size: -; J: TRBJ2-5; D: TRBD1
CDR3: CASSLAFQAQGATYEQYF; DNA: TGCGCCAGCAGCTTGGCGTTCCAGGCACAGGGGGCAACCTACGAGCAGTACTTC; V: TRBV5-1; size: once; J: TRBJ2-7; D: TRBD1
CDR3: CATHRRGSYNSPLHF; DNA: TGTGCCACCCATCGGAGGGGCTCCTATAATTCACCCCTCCACTTT; V: TRBV15; size: -; J: TRBJ1-6; D: -
CDR3: CASSLQQGLVSGNTIYF; DNA: TGTGCCAGCAGCCTACAACAGGGGTTGGTCTCTGGAAACACCATATATTTT; V: TRBV7-2; size: few; J: TRBJ1-3; D: TRBD1
CDR3: CASSYPGTSGGYEQYF; DNA: TGTGCCAGCAGTTACCCGGGGACTAGCGGGGGATACGAGCAGTACTTC; V: TRBV6-5; size: once; J: TRBJ2-7; D: TRBD2
CDR3: CASSLGVPGINSPLHF; DNA: TGCGCCAGCAGCTTGGGGGTCCCAGGGATAAATTCACCCCTCCACTTT; V: TRBV5-1; size: -; J: TRBJ1-6; D: -
CDR3: CASSLDRDSSYEQYF; DNA: TGCGCCAGCAGCCTAGACCGGGACAGCTCCTACGAGCAGTACTTC; V: TRBV4-3; size: -; J: TRBJ2-7; D: TRBD1
CDR3: CASSQIQVTNYGYTF; DNA: TGTGCCAGCAGCCAAATCCAGGTAACTAACTATGGCTACACCTTC; V: TRBV14; size: few; J: TRBJ1-2; D: -
CDR3: CARSLELAGGHSTVKNIQYF; DNA: TGTGCCAGAAGCTTGGAACTAGCGGGGGGGCACTCCACGGTCAAAAACATTCAGTACTTC; V: TRBV5-3; size: -; J: TRBJ2-4; D: TRBD2
CDR3: CATRRESHYGYTF; DNA: TGTGCCACACGAAGGGAGAGTCATTATGGCTACACCTTC; V: TRBV6-5; size: -; J: TRBJ1-2; D: -
CDR3: CASSPPSPTSLPGDTQYF; DNA: TGTGCCAGCTCACCACCTTCCCCTACTAGCCTCCCCGGAGATACGCAGTATTTT; V: TRBV18; size: -; J: TRBJ2-3; D: -
CDR3: CASSVGAGTRVEQYF; DNA: TGTGCCAGCAGCGTAGGCGCGGGTACCCGCGTGGAGCAGTACTTC; V: TRBV9; size: -; J: TRBJ2-7; D: -
CDR3: CASSSGYRYGYTF; DNA: TGTGCCAGCAGTTCAGGCTATCGATATGGCTACACCTTC; V: TRBV25-1; size: -; J: TRBJ1-2; D: -
CDR3: CASSAGRGDYGYTF; DNA: TGTGCCAGCAGCGCCGGACGGGGGGACTATGGCTACACCTTC; V: TRBV5-4; size: few; J: TRBJ1-2; D: -
CDR3: CASIDRGGTGPYEQYF; DNA: TGTGCCAGCATCGACCGAGGGGGGACAGGGCCCTACGAGCAGTACTTC; V: TRBV21-1; size: few; J: TRBJ2-7; D: -
CDR3: CAISPSPEEQYF; DNA: TGTGCCATCAGCCCCTCCCCGGAGGAGCAGTACTTC; V: TRBV10-3; size: few; J: TRBJ2-7; D: -
CDR3: CASTAGGSYNSPLHF; DNA: TGTGCCAGCACCGCCGGGGGTTCCTATAATTCACCCCTCCACTTT; V: TRBV9; size: -; J: TRBJ1-6; D: -
CDR3: CASSPEAGRSQHF; DNA: TGTGCCAGCAGCCCCGAGGCCGGCAGATCCCAGCATTTT; V: TRBV7-9; size: -; J: TRBJ1-5; D: -
CDR3: CASSGQDSNQPQHF; DNA: TGTGCCAGCAGCGGACAGGATAGCAATCAGCCCCAGCATTTT; V: TRBV9; size: -; J: TRBJ1-5; D: -
CDR3: CASSPQGPGGHNQPQHF; DNA: TGTGCCAGCTCGCCCCAAGGCCCGGGGGGTCACAATCAGCCCCAGCATTTT; V: TRBV18; size: -; J: TRBJ1-5; D: -
CDR3: CASSTPKDLLAKNIQYF; DNA: TGTGCCAGCAGTACACCGAAGGACTTACTAGCCAAAAACATTCAGTACTTC; V: TRBV28; size: -; J: TRBJ2-4; D: -
CDR3: CASSKSGVQQFF; DNA: TGTGCCAGCAGCAAATCGGGAGTCCAGCAGTTCTTC; V: TRBV28; size: -; J: TRBJ2-1; D: -
CDR3: CASSAGQGREAFF; DNA: TGTGCCAGCAGCGCCGGACAGGGGAGGGAAGCTTTCTTT; V: TRBV5-6; size: -; J: TRBJ1-1; D: TRBD1
CDR3: CASSLSGGAGYTF; DNA: TGTGCCAGCAGTTTATCGGGGGGGGCTGGCTACACCTTC; V: TRBV28; size: -; J: TRBJ1-2; D: -
CDR3: CASSSGIHFQETQYF; DNA: TGCGCCAGCTCCTCCGGGATCCACTTTCAAGAGACCCAGTACTTC; V: TRBV23-1; size: -; J: TRBJ2-5; D: -
CDR3: CASSVGQGANEKLFF; DNA: TGTGCCAGCAGCGTAGGCCAGGGGGCGAATGAAAAACTGTTTTTT; V: TRBV9; size: -; J: TRBJ1-4; D: TRBD1
CDR3: CASSVASGRLIGELFF; DNA: TGTGCCAGCAGCGTAGCTAGCGGGAGGCTCATCGGGGAGCTGTTTTTT; V: TRBV9; size: -; J: TRBJ2-2; D: TRBD2
CDR3: CASSYSPGSGVYNEQFF; DNA: TGTGCCAGCAGTTACTCCCCAGGGAGCGGGGTATACAATGAGCAGTTCTTC; V: TRBV6-2/TRBV6-3; size: -; J: TRBJ2-1; D: TRBD2
CDR3: CASSLRQGAGETQYF; DNA: TGTGCCAGCAGCCTCCGACAGGGGGCAGGAGAGACCCAGTACTTC; V: TRBV5-4; size: -; J: TRBJ2-5; D: TRBD1
CDR3: CASRPRPDSPLHF; DNA: TGTGCCAGCAGACCTAGGCCGGATTCACCCCTCCACTTT; V: TRBV7-9; size: -; J: TRBJ1-6; D: -
CDR3: CASSLDQGVKRETQYF; DNA: TGCGCCAGCAGCTTGGACCAAGGGGTTAAAAGGGAGACCCAGTACTTC; V: TRBV5-1; size: few; J: TRBJ2-5; D: -
CDR3: CASSPGQGTNRWKTQYF; DNA: TGTGCCAGCAGCCCGGGACAGGGGACTAATAGGTGGAAGACCCAGTACTTC; V: TRBV5-8; size: -; J: TRBJ2-5; D: TRBD1
CDR3: CASSFRTSGSLNEQYF; DNA: TGTGCCAGCAGCTTCCGGACTAGCGGGAGTCTCAACGAGCAGTACTTC; V: TRBV5-6; size: -; J: TRBJ2-7; D: TRBD2
CDR3: CASSPRRVSNQPQHF; DNA: TGTGCCAGCAGCCCACGGAGGGTTAGCAATCAGCCCCAGCATTTT; V: TRBV7-8; size: -; J: TRBJ1-5; D: -
CDR3: CATSRVKVGPTEAFF; DNA: TGTGCCACCAGCAGAGTAAAAGTTGGGCCTACTGAAGCTTTCTTT; V: TRBV15; size: -; J: TRBJ1-1; D: -
CDR3: CASSYLAGDYEQYF; DNA: TGTGCCAGCAGTTACCTGGCGGGGGACTACGAGCAGTACTTC; V: TRBV6-5; size: -; J: TRBJ2-7; D: TRBD2
CDR3: CASIWSLEQGTYNEQFF; DNA: TGTGCCAGCATTTGGTCGCTGGAGCAGGGGACCTACAATGAGCAGTTCTTC; V: TRBV2; size: few; J: TRBJ2-1; D: -